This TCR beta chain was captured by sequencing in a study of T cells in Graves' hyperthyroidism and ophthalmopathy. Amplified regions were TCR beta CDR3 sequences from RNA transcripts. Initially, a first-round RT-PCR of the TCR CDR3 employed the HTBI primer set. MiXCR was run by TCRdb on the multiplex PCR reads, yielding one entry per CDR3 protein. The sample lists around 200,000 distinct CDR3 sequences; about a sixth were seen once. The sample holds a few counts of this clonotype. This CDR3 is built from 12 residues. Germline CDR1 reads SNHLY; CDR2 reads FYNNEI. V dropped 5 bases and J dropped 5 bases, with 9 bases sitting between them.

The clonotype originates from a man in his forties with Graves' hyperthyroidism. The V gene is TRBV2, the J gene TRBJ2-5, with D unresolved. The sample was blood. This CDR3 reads CASSPRMETQYF. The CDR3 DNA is TGTGCCAGCAGTCCTAGGATGGAGACCCAGTACTTC. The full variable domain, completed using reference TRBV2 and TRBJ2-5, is EPEVTQTPSHQVTQMGQEVILRCVPISNHLYFYWYRQILGQKVEFLVSFYNNEISEKSEIFDDQFSVERPDGSNFTLKIRSTKLEDSAMYFCASSPRMETQYFGPGTRLLVL.